This is a list of T cell receptor beta chains from one sample in a study of cytomegalovirus exposure and HLA in healthy donors. The protocol was immunoSEQ multiplex PCR, while the TCRdb copy is restricted to in-frame clones and leaves out a portion. The table has more than 150,000 clones, approximately 81% seen once. The sample taken for sequencing was PBMCs. The receptors were sampled from a woman under 30 in good health and CMV-seropositive. CDR3s include the opening cysteine and the closing phenylalanine or tryptophan.

V gene	CDR3 protein
TRBV5-1	CASSFGEYYEAFF
TRBV7-9	CASPRESTGELFF
TRBV6-6	CASSSWTAQGEDTQYF
TRBV6-5	CASSYQGGPNREQFF
TRBV4-1	CASSRGAGGYQETQYF
TRBV7-7	CASSLGMGQYNEQFF
TRBV5-6	CASSLPVGETQYF
TRBV7-2	CASSRDSLLGDTQYF
TRBV2	CASSESGTGAYGYTF
TRBV30	CAWDKTGRTEAFF
TRBV5-6	CASSTIAGADTQYF
TRBV6-5	CASSRQGGDGYTF
TRBV7-9	CASSFPPGRTTNEKLFF
TRBV4-3	CASSQGQGGYTF
TRBV6-5	CASSYRVLGGSSPLHF
TRBV6-4	CASSDSPGGAYNEQFF
TRBV5-1	CASSITPSGANYEQYF
TRBV5-6	CASTEGSVNTEAFF
TRBV7-9	CASSFGSGAGELFF
TRBV5-1	CASRPTGSPGNTIYF
TRBV6-1	CASRAGQGGNTEAFF
TRBV12-5	CASAPEGRPQHF
TRBV7-8	CASSHSVINEQFF
TRBV18	CASSPGASSYNSPLHF
TRBV30	CAWSLGGATEAFF
TRBV5-4	CASSFDRDYGYTF
TRBV30	CAWSVYGELFF
TRBV6-5	CASSYTVEGSPLHF
TRBV7-9	CSSSNPGQGARGELFF
TRBV6-5	CASSYRGTDYNEQFF
TRBV6-5	CASSDDSLNTEAFF
TRBV5-4	CASSLEASGGADEQFF
TRBV30	CAWSVRGIYGYTF
TRBV27	CASRNGGDAYNEQFF
TRBV9	CASSPRRGAGELFF
TRBV27	CASSGGAPYNQPQHF
TRBV30	CAWIRNSPSGYTF
TRBV5-1	CASSFGTGGQPQHF
TRBV9	CASSVGGQQETQYF
TRBV2	CASIQQGGGYTF
TRBV15	CATSREVTAANEKLFF
TRBV7-2	CASSSRHASTDTQYF
TRBV27	CASSSQGQGVMKQYF
TRBV5-1	CASSWGVNTGELFF
TRBV6-1	CASSPRGGYTF
TRBV4-1	CASSPEETMGEKLFF